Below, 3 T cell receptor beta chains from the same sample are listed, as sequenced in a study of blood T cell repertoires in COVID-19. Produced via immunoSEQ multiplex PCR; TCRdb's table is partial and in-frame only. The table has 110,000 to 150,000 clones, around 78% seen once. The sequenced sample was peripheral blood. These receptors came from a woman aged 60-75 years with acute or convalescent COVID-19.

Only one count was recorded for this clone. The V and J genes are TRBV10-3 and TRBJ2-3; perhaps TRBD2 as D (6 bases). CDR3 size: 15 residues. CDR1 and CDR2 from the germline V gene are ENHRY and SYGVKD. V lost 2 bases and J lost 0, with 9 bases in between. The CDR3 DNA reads TGTGCCATCAGTGAGAGCGGGTCTAGCACAGATACGCAGTATTTT. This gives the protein CAISESGSSTDTQYF.

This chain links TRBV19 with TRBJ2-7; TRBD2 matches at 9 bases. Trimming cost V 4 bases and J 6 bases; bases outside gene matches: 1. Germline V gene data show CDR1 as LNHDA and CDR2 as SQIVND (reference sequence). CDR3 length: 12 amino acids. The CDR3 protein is CASSSSGSEQYF. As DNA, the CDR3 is TGTGCCAGTAGTAGTAGCGGGAGCGAGCAGTACTTC.

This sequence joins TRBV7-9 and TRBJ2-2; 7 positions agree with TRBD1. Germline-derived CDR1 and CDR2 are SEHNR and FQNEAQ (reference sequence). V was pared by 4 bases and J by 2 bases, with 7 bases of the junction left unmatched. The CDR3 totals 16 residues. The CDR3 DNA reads TGTGCCAGCAGCTCATTGGGACAGATAAACACCGGGGAGCTGTTTTTT. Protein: CASSSLGQINTGELFF.